This TCR beta chain emerged from a study of blood T cell repertoires in COVID-19. Profiling relied on immunoSEQ multiplex PCR, and the TCRdb table lists in-frame clones only, not all of them. The table lists 150,000 to 200,000 clones, approximately 91% of them singletons. Material: PBMCs or T cells enriched from blood (not recorded which). The TCR was taken from a woman younger than 35 who had recovered from COVID-19.

The CDR3 DNA reads TGTGCCAGCAGCTTGGCGCGGGAGGACCCTTACAATGAGCAGTTCTTC. Protein sequence: CASSLAREDPYNEQFF. The gene calls are TRBV5-4 and TRBJ2-1; TRBD2 matches 8 bases. Germline CDR1 is SGHNT and CDR2 is YYREEE (reference sequence). The CDR3 sequence is 16 residues long. Trimming removed 0 bases from V and 4 bases from J; junction bases left unmatched: 6.